The next 4 T cell receptor beta chains were all read from a single sample in a study of long-term antiretroviral therapy in people with HIV. Investigators performed immunoSEQ version v3.0 at survey level. The method was immunoSEQ multiplex PCR; TCRdb's version includes in-frame clones alone and lacks a portion of them. The sample yields more than 35,000 clones, approximately 83% seen once. The sequencing here drew on unsorted PBMCs, taken 2.2 years after starting antiretroviral therapy. These receptors were obtained from a man between 18 and 35 years old with HIV.

This clone turned up a few times. The rearrangement uses TRBV30 and TRBJ1-6, with D possibly matching TRBD1 (5 bases). CDR3 length equals 14 residues. Trimming cost V 3 bases and J 1 base, with 7 bases left between them. Germline V gives CDR1 GTSNPN, CDR2 SVGIG (reference sequence). In DNA form, the CDR3 reads TGTGCCTGGAGCGAGGGGTCCTATAATTCACCCCTCCACTTT. It yields the protein CAWSEGSYNSPLHF.

The table lists this clone with a count of one. The gene calls are TRBV5-1 and TRBJ2-5; possibly TRBD1 for D (7 bases). With 5 bases removed from V and 2 bases from J, the gap between germline ends came to 10 bases. The germline V gene has CDR1 SGHRS and CDR2 YFSETQ. CDR3 size: 13 residues. The CDR3 spells CASRTGRQETQYF. The CDR3 coding sequence is TGCGCCAGCAGGACAGGGAGGCAAGAGACCCAGTACTTC.

The chain uses TRBV6-1 and TRBJ1-3, with D unresolved. The V and J ends lost 3 bases and 0 bases respectively, with 3 bases between them. The germline CDR1 and CDR2 sequences are MNHNS and SASEGT. This CDR3 is built from 13 residues. The CDR3, as DNA: TGTGCCAGCAGTGAGGGCTCTGGAAACACCATATATTTT. Translated: CASSEGSGNTIYF.

This sequence joins TRBV28 and TRBJ1-2; the match to TRBD1 covers 7 bases. Germline trimming cut 2 bases from V and 8 bases from J; bases unmatched to any gene: 8. Germline V CDR1 and CDR2: MDHEN, SYDVKM. The length of the CDR3 is 14 residues. The CDR3 region has the DNA TGTGCCAGCAGTTTAACGGGACAGCCCCGGGGCTACACCTTC. Its translation: CASSLTGQPRGYTF.